This TCR beta chain was observed in a study of blood T cell repertoires in COVID-19. Across the whole study: Sites in the United States, Italy and Spain provided acute and convalescent COVID-19 samples. T cells, B-cell-depleted T cells, or PBMCs supplied cDNA or gDNA.

This clone was recorded only once. Per the germline V gene, CDR1 is MDHEN and CDR2 is SYDVKM. Trimming took 6 bases from V and 5 from J; bases not matched to a gene: 6. The CDR3 sequence is 14 residues long. Authors' methods: Estimated nucleated cell counts came from reference gene primer amplification. TCRdb's table, derived via immunoSEQ multiplex PCR, lists solely in-frame clones and lacks some. V and J calls and clone size are those listed in that table; D and trimming were worked out from the DNA. The table has around 150,000 clones, about 84% seen once. The chain joins TRBV28 to TRBJ1-2, with TRBD1 matching 10 bases. The sequence derives from a woman aged 45-59 years with acute or convalescent COVID-19. Material for sequencing was peripheral blood. The chain's CDR3 is CASSSGQGNYGYTF. The DNA of the CDR3 is TGTGCCAGCAGCTCGGGACAGGGGAATTATGGCTACACCTTC.